This T cell receptor (beta chain) is from a study of blood T cell repertoires in COVID-19. In the study overall: From the United States, Italy and Spain came samples of acute and convalescent COVID-19. T cells, B-cell-depleted T cells, or PBMCs provided the cDNA or gDNA that served as material.

Original processing notes: Reference gene primer amplification yielded estimated nucleated cell counts. Profiling relied on immunoSEQ multiplex PCR, and the TCRdb table lists in-frame clones only, not all of them. V and J calls and clone size follow that table, whereas D and trimming were derived from the DNA. The sample holds approximately 300,000 clones, around nine tenths seen once. The germline V and J ends were trimmed by 1 base and 2 bases, with 10 bases remaining between them. The CDR3 is 14 amino acids. Germline V gene data show CDR1 as SGHKS and CDR2 as YYEKEE (reference sequence). The cohort comprised adults aged about 18 to 100 years residing in about two dozen US areas.

V gene TRBV5-5 combines with J gene TRBJ2-7; D is possibly TRBD1 (5 bases). The sample consisted of PBMCs or T cells enriched from blood (not recorded which). This clonotype originated in a woman in her 30s who had been exposed to COVID-19. In DNA, the CDR3 is TGTGCCAGCAGCTTGCTGCGACAGCCCTACGAGCAGTACTTC. Its translation is CASSLLRQPYEQYF.